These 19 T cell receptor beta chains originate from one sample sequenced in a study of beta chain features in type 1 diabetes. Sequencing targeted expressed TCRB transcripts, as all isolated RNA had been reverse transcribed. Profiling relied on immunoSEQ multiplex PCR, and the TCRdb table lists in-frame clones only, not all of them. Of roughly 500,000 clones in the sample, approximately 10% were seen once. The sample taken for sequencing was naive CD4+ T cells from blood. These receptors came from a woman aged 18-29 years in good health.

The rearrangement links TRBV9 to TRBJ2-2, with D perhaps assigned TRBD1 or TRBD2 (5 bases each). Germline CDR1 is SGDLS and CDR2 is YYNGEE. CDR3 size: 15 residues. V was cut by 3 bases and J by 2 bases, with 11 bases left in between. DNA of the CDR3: TGTGCCAGCAGCGCCGGCCGGGACAACACCGGGGAGCTGTTTTTT. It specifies CASSAGRDNTGELFF.

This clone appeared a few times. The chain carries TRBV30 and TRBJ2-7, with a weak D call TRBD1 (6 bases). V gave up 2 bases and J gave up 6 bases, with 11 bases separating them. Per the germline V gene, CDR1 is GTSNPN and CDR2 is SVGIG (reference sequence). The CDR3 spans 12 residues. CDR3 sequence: CAWSLQGSEQYF. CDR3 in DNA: TGTGCCTGGAGTCTACAGGGTAGCGAGCAGTACTTC.

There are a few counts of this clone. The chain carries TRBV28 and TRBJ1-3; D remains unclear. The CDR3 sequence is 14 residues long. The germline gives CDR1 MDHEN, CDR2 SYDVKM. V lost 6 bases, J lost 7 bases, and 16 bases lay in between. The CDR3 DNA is TGTGCCAGCAGCGAGAAGGGCACGCGGAACACCATATATTTT. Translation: CASSEKGTRNTIYF.

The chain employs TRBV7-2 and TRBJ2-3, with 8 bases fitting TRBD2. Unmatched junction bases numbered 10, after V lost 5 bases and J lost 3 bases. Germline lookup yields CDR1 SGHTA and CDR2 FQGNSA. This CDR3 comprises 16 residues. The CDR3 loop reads CASSTRTSWRTDTQYF. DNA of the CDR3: TGTGCCAGCAGCACTCGGACTAGCTGGAGGACAGATACGCAGTATTTT.

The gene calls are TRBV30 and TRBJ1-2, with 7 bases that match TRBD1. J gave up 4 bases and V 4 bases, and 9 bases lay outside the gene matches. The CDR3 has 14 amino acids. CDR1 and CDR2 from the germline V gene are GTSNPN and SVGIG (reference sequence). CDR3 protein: CAWTYRDRAYGYTF. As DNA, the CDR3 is TGTGCCTGGACCTACCGGGACAGAGCCTATGGCTACACCTTC.

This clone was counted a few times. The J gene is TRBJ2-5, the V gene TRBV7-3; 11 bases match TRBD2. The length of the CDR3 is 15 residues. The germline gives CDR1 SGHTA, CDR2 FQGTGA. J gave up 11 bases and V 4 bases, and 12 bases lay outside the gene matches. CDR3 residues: CASSSTSGAGSKQYF. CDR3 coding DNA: TGTGCCAGCAGCTCGACTAGCGGGGCGGGATCAAAGCAGTACTTC.

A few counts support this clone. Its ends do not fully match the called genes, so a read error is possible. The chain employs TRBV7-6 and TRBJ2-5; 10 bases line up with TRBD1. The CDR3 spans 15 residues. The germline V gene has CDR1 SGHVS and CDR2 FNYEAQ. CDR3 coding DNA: TGTGCCAGCAGCTTATGGGACAGGGGCCAAGCGACCCAGTACTTC. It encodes CASSLWDRGQATQYF.

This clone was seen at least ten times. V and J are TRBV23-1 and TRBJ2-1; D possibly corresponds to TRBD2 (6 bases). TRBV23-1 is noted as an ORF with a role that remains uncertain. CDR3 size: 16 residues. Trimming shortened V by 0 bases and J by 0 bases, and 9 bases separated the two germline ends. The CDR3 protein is CASSQSEGSSYNEQFF. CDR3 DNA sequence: TGCGCCAGCAGTCAATCGGAGGGGAGCTCCTACAATGAGCAGTTCTTC.

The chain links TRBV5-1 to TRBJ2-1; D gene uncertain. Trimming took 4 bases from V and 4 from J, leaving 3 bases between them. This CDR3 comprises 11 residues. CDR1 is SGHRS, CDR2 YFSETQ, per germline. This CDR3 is CASSVYNEQFF. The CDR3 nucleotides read TGCGCCAGCAGCGTTTACAATGAGCAGTTCTTC.

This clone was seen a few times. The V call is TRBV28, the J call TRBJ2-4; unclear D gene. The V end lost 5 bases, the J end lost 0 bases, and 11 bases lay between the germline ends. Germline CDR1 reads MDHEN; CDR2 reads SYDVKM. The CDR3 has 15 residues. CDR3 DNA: TGTGCCAGCAGTCAAATTCTCATAGCCAAAAACATTCAGTACTTC. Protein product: CASSQILIAKNIQYF.

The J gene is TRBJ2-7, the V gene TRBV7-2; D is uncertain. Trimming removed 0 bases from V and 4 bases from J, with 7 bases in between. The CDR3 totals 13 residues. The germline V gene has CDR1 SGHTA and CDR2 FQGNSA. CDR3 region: CASSLAPYYEQYF. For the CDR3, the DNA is TGTGCCAGCAGCTTAGCACCTTATTACGAGCAGTACTTC.

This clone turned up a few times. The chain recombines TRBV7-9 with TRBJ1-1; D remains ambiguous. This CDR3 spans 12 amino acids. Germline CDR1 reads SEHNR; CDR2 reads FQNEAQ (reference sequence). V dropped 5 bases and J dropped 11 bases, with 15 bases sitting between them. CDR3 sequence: CASSPKLDKAFF. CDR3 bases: TGTGCCAGCAGCCCGAAACTAGATAAGGCTTTCTTT.

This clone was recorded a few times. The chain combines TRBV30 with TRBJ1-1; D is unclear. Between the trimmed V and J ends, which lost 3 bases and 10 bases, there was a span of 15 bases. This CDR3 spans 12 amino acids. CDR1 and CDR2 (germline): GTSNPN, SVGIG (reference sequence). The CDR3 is CAWSLNQFTAFF. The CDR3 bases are TGTGCCTGGAGCCTAAACCAATTCACAGCTTTCTTT.

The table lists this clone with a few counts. This CDR3 reads CASSWTSPSTDTQYF. The CDR3 DNA follows: TGTGCCAGCAGTTGGACTAGTCCTAGCACAGATACGCAGTATTTT. V and J are TRBV7-2 and TRBJ2-3, with TRBD2 matching over 7 bases. J gave up 0 bases and V 6 bases, and 6 bases lay outside the gene matches. The CDR3 sequence is 15 residues long. Looked up from germline, CDR1 is SGHTA and CDR2 is FQGNSA.

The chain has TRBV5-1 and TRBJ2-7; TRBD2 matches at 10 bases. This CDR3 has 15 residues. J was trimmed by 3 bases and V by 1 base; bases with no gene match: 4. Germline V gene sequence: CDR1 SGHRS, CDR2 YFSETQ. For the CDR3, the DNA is TGCGCCAGCAGCTTGCTAGCGGGGGCCCTCTACGAGCAGTACGTC. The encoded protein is CASSLLAGALYEQYV.

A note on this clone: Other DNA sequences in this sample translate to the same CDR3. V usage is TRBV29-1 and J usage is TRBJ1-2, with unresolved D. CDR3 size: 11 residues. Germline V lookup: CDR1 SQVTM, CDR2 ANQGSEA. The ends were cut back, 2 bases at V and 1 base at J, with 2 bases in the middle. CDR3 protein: CSVELNYGYTF. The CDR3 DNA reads TGCAGCGTTGAACTTAACTATGGCTACACCTTC.

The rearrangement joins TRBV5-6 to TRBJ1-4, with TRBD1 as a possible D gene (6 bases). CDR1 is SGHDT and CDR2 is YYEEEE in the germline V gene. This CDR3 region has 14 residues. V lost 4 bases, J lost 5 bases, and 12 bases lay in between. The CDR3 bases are TGTGCCAGCAGCATCGGACAGACGAATGAAAAACTGTTTTTT. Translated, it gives CASSIGQTNEKLFF.

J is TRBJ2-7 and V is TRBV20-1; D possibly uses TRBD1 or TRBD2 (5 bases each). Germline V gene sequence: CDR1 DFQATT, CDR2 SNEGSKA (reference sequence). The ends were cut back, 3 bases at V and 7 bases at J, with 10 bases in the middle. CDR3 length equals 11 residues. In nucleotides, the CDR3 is TGCAGTGCTAGGTTGGGACCTGAGCAGTACTTC. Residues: CSARLGPEQYF.

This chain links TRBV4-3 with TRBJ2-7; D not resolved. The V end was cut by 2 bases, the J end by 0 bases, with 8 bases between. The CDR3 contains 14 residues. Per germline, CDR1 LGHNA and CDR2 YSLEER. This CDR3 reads CASSQKALSYEQYF. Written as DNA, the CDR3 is TGCGCCAGCAGCCAAAAGGCTCTCTCCTACGAGCAGTACTTC.